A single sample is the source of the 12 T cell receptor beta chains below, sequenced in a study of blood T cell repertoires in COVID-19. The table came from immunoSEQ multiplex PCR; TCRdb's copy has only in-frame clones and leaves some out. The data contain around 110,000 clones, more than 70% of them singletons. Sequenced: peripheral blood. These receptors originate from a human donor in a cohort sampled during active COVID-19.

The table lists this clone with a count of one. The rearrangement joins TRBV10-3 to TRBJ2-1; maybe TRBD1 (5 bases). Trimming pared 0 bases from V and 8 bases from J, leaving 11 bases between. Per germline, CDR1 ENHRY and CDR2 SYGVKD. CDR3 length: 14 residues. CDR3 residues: CAISESRQGHEQFF. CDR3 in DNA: TGTGCCATCAGTGAGTCGAGGCAGGGCCATGAGCAGTTCTTC.

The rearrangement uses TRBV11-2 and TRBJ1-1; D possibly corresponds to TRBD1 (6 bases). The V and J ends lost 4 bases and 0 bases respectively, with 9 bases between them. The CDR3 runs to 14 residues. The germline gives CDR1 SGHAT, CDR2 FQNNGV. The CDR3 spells CASSSGVLNTEAFF. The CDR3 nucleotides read TGTGCCAGCAGCTCAGGGGTTTTGAACACTGAAGCTTTCTTT.

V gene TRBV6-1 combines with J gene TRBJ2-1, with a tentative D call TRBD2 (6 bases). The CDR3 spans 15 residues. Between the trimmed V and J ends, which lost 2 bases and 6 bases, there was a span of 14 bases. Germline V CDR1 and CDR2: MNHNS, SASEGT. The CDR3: CASSEHGGAINEQFF. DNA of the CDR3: TGTGCCAGCAGTGAACACGGGGGAGCAATCAATGAGCAGTTCTTC.

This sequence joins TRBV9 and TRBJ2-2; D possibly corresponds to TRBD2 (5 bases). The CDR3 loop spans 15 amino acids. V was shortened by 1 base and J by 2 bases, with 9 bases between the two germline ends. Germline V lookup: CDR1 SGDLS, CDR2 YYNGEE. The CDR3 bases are TGTGCCAGCAGCGTATGGGGAGATAACACCGGGGAGCTGTTTTTT. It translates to CASSVWGDNTGELFF.

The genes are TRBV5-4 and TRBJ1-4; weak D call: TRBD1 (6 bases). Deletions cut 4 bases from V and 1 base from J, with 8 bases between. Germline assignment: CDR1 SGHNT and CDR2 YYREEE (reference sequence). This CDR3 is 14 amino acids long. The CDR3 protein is CASSIQGTNEKLFF. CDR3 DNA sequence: TGTGCCAGCAGCATACAGGGAACTAATGAAAAACTGTTTTTT.

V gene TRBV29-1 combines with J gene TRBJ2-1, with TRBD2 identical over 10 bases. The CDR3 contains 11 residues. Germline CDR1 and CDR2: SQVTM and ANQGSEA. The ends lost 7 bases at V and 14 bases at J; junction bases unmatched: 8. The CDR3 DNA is TGCAGCGGAGGACTAGCGGAGCGGGAGTTCTTC. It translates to CSGGLAEREFF.

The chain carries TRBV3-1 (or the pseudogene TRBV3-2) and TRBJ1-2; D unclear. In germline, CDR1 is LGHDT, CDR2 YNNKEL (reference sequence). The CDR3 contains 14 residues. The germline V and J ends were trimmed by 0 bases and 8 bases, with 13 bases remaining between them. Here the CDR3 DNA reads TGTGCCAGCAGCCAAGATAAAGGGAGAGGGGGCTACACCTTC. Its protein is CASSQDKGRGGYTF.

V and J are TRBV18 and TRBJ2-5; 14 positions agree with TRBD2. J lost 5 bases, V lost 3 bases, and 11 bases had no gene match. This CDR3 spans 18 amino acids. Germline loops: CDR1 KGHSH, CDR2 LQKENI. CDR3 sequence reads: CASSPRTSGRLLGETQYF. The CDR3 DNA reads TGTGCCAGCTCACCGAGGACTAGCGGGAGGTTATTGGGGGAGACCCAGTACTTC.

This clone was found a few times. CDR3 protein: CASSYQLARYEQYV. The CDR3 DNA is TGTGCCAGCAGTTACCAACTAGCGCGATACGAGCAGTACGTC. The J gene is TRBJ2-7, the V gene TRBV6-2 or TRBV6-3; 7 bases agree with TRBD2. V shed 2 bases, J shed 4 bases, and the junction held 5 bases outside the gene matches. This CDR3 contains 14 residues. Germline lookup yields CDR1 MNHEY and CDR2 SVGEGT.

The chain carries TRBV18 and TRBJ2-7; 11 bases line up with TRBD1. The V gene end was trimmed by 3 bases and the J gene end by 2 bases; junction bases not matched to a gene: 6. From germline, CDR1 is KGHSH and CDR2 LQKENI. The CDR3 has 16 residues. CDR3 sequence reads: CASSPATGQGAYEQYF. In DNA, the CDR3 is TGTGCCAGCTCACCTGCTACGGGACAGGGGGCCTACGAGCAGTACTTC.

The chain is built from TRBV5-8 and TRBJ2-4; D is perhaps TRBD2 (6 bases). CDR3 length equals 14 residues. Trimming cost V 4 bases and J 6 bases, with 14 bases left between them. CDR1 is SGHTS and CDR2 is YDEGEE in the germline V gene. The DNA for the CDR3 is TGTGCCAGCAGCAAAACCGGGACTTTAAACATTCAGTACTTC. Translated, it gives CASSKTGTLNIQYF.

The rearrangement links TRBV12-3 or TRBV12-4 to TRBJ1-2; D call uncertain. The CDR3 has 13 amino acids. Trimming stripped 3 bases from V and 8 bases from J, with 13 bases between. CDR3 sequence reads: CASSLGRWSGYTF. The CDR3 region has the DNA TGTGCCAGCAGTTTGGGCAGATGGTCGGGCTACACCTTC.